A selection of T cell receptor beta chains follows, all from one sample in a study of T cells after yellow fever vaccination. TCRdb analysed the 5' RACE reads with MiXCR anew, one entry per CDR3 protein. The data show about 400,000 distinct CDR3 sequences, approximately 5.7% seen once. The starting material was PBMCs, obtained 5 days after the yellow fever booster vaccination. Source of these receptors: a young man who received the YFV17D yellow fever vaccine. The CDR3 runs from the conserved cysteine through the conserved F or W. The D gene is left open where the match is weak. Clone size is shown for a subset of rows, as once, few, many or a class of expanded clone.

v_gene,len,abundance,j_gene,d_gene,CDR3nt,CDR3aa
TRBV29-1,11,few,TRBJ2-7,.,TGCAGCGTTGCGACAAACTACGAGCAGTACTTC,CSVATNYEQYF
TRBV5-1,15,few,TRBJ2-1,TRBD1,TGCGCCAGCAGCTTGGGGGACAGGGAAAACAATGAGCAGTTCTTC,CASSLGDRENNEQFF
TRBV29-1,12,few,TRBJ1-5,.,TGCAGCGTGTTGACGGCTCTCGGGCCCCAGCATTTT,CSVLTALGPQHF
TRBV7-2,13,.,TRBJ2-5,.,TGTGCCAGCAGCTTAGGAGTTTTGCAGACCCAGTACTTC,CASSLGVLQTQYF
TRBV6-2/TRBV6-3,15,.,TRBJ2-1,.,TGTGCCAGCAGTTACTGGGCTAGCGAATACAATGAGCAGTTCTTC,CASSYWASEYNEQFF
TRBV12-5,15,few,TRBJ2-1,TRBD2,TGTGCTAGTGGTTTGGTTCAGGGACTAGCGGGGGAGCAGTTCTTC,CASGLVQGLAGEQFF
TRBV6-6,11,many,TRBJ1-1,.,TGTGCCACAGGGCGTAGCACTGAAGCTTTCTTT,CATGRSTEAFF
TRBV20-1,14,.,TRBJ2-5,.,TGCAGTGCAAAGAAGGGACCGCGACAAGGGACCCAGTACTTC,CSAKKGPRQGTQYF
TRBV20-1,13,.,TRBJ2-1,.,TGCAGTGCTCCGAACTTTAAGGGAGATGAGCAGTTCTTC,CSAPNFKGDEQFF
TRBV29-1,12,many,TRBJ2-5,TRBD2,TGCAGCGGTGGGAGCGGGAGTGAGACCCAGTACTTC,CSGGSGSETQYF
TRBV11-2,13,few,TRBJ1-2,.,TGTGCCAGCAACGAAGGGGGAAGCTCTGGCTACACCTTC,CASNEGGSSGYTF
TRBV11-2,14,many,TRBJ2-5,.,TGTGCCAGCAGCTTAATTCATAATAAAGAGACCCAGTACTTC,CASSLIHNKETQYF
TRBV11-2,19,.,TRBJ1-3,.,TGTGCCAGCAGCCGAATCCAGACTACGTCGGGAAGCTCTGGAAACACCATATATTTT,CASSRIQTTSGSSGNTIYF
TRBV6-5,13,.,TRBJ1-2,.,TGTGCCAGCAGTTACTCCAGAGGGGCTGGCTACACCTTC,CASSYSRGAGYTF
TRBV20-1,15,many,TRBJ2-1,TRBD2,TGCAGTGCTCCCAACCGGGGAGGGCCCGGGGATGAGCAGTTCTTC,CSAPNRGGPGDEQFF
TRBV20-1,10,many,TRBJ2-1,.,TGCAGTGCTAGAAACAATGAGCAGTTCTTC,CSARNNEQFF
TRBV6-2/TRBV6-3,16,.,TRBJ2-7,TRBD2,TGTGCCAGCAGTTACCCTAGCGGGAGGAATAGCTACGAGCAGTACTTC,CASSYPSGRNSYEQYF
TRBV5-4,15,few,TRBJ2-1,.,TGTGCCAGCAGCCAAGGAAGGGATTCGGGCAATGAGCAGTTCTTC,CASSQGRDSGNEQFF
TRBV9,15,.,TRBJ2-1,.,TGTGCCAGCAGCGTAGATCTAGCAGTCCCCAGTGAGCAGTTCTTC,CASSVDLAVPSEQFF
TRBV4-3,14,many,TRBJ2-7,.,TGCGCCAGCAGCCGAGGGGCGAGCGCCTACGAGCAGTACTTC,CASSRGASAYEQYF
TRBV18,15,.,TRBJ2-1,TRBD2,TGTGCCAGCTCACCACTCCTAGCGGGAAACAATGAGCAGTTCTTC,CASSPLLAGNNEQFF
TRBV6-5,19,.,TRBJ2-7,TRBD2,TGTGCCAGCAGTTCCCCCCCCGGTGGGCGGGAGAGGAAAACCTACGAGCAGTACTTC,CASSSPPGGRERKTYEQYF
TRBV29-1,15,many,TRBJ1-5,.,TGCAGCGTTGAAGTGGGGTCCGGGGGCAATCAGCCCCAGCATTTT,CSVEVGSGGNQPQHF
TRBV6-1,14,.,TRBJ2-1,.,TGTGCCAGCAGCCCCGGAGTGATCATTCATGAGCAGTTCTTC,CASSPGVIIHEQFF
TRBV7-9,15,few,TRBJ2-1,.,TGTGCCAGCAGCTTAGTGGGACCAAATAGAGATGAGCAGTTCTTC,CASSLVGPNRDEQFF
TRBV20-1,12,many,TRBJ1-5,.,TGCAGTGCTAGTCCCCGTGGTCAGCCCCAGCATTTT,CSASPRGQPQHF
TRBV1,16,.,TRBJ2-3,.,TGCACCAGCAGCCCGGGACTAGCGGGAGGGCCAGATACGCAGTATTTT,CTSSPGLAGGPDTQYF
TRBV20-1,15,few,TRBJ1-6,.,TGCAGTGCTACTAGACAGAGCTCCTATAATTCACCCCTCCACTTT,CSATRQSSYNSPLHF
TRBV28,15,few,TRBJ2-7,TRBD1,TGTGCCAGCAGTTTAGGGACAGGGTTCTTCTACGAGCAGTACTTC,CASSLGTGFFYEQYF
TRBV24-1,10,.,TRBJ1-5,.,TGTGCCACCCCCCATCAGCCCCAGCATTTT,CATPHQPQHF
TRBV6-5,17,.,TRBJ2-1,TRBD2,TGTGCCAGCAGTTACCGAGGGGGACTAGCGGGAGGCGATGAGCAGTTCTTC,CASSYRGGLAGGDEQFF
TRBV5-6,16,many,TRBJ2-7,.,TGTGCCAGCAGCTCAAAGGGCCTTCCCAACTCCTACGAGCAGTACTTC,CASSSKGLPNSYEQYF
TRBV19,12,.,TRBJ2-7,.,TGTGCCAGTAGTCCCCACCCCTACGAGCAGTACTTC,CASSPHPYEQYF
TRBV28,16,many,TRBJ2-7,TRBD1,TGTGCCAGCAGCTTTCTGGGACAGGGGACTTCCTACGAGCAGTACTTC,CASSFLGQGTSYEQYF
TRBV4-2,18,few,TRBJ2-6,TRBD1,TGTGCCAGCAGCCAACCGGGACAGGGGACCTTTGGGGCCAACGTCCTGACTTTC,CASSQPGQGTFGANVLTF
TRBV5-6,16,.,TRBJ2-1,.,TGTGCCAGCAGCTTGTCCGGGGCTGAGTTGGACAATGAGCAGTTCTTC,CASSLSGAELDNEQFF
TRBV9,16,many,TRBJ2-1,.,TGTGCCAGCAGCGTAGGAGGTAGCGACTCCTACAATGAGCAGTTCTTC,CASSVGGSDSYNEQFF
TRBV27,16,.,TRBJ2-1,.,TGTGCCAGCAGTTCTGGGCGGGCCAATGGTGGGGATGAGCAGTTCTTC,CASSSGRANGGDEQFF
TRBV9,14,many,TRBJ2-5,TRBD1,TGTGCCAGCAGCGTCTCAGGGGGCGAGAAGACCCAGTACTTC,CASSVSGGEKTQYF
TRBV11-2,15,few,TRBJ2-1,.,TGTGCCAGCAGCCTGAGACAGGACATATACAATGAGCAGTTCTTC,CASSLRQDIYNEQFF
TRBV6-5,15,many,TRBJ2-7,.,TGTGCCAGCAGTTACCTCAGGGGTCAAAATCAGGAGCAGTACTTC,CASSYLRGQNQEQYF
TRBV20-1,16,few,TRBJ2-3,.,TGCAGTGCTAGAGGGGGGGGGCAAGGTCGCTCAGATACGCAGTATTTT,CSARGGGQGRSDTQYF
TRBV6-5,12,few,TRBJ2-5,.,TGTGCCAGCAGTTCCCTGAAAGAGGCCCAGTACTTC,CASSSLKEAQYF
TRBV6-5,15,.,TRBJ2-7,TRBD1,TGTGCCAGCAGTTACTCAAGGACAGGCCTCTACGAGCAGTACTTC,CASSYSRTGLYEQYF
TRBV5-1,13,few,TRBJ2-7,.,TGCGCCAGCAGTACGAGTAGCCAGTTCGAGCAGTACTTC,CASSTSSQFEQYF
TRBV4-3,16,many,TRBJ1-2,.,TGCGCCAGCAGCCTTACCCCGGAACCCCCTTCCTATGGCTACACCTTC,CASSLTPEPPSYGYTF
TRBV3-1,14,.,TRBJ1-1,.,TGTGCCAGCAGCCACCAGAGGGGGGGAACTGAAGCTTTCTTT,CASSHQRGGTEAFF
TRBV7-2,16,many,TRBJ2-7,TRBD2,TGTGCCAGCAGACGAATAGCGGGAGGGCCCCGCTACGAGCAGTACTTC,CASRRIAGGPRYEQYF
TRBV4-1,13,.,TRBJ2-3,TRBD2,TGCGCCAGCAGCCAAGACGGGGAGGGGACGCAGTATTTT,CASSQDGEGTQYF
TRBV20-1,16,many,TRBJ2-2,.,TGCAGTGCTAGAGGTCCCCCGGGAGAGGACACCGGGGAGCTGTTTTTT,CSARGPPGEDTGELFF
TRBV3-1,13,few,TRBJ2-7,TRBD1,TGTGCCAGCAGCTTCCGACAGGGTGGAATGACGTACTTC,CASSFRQGGMTYF
TRBV5-6,16,few,TRBJ2-1,.,TGTGCCAGCAGAAGAGGGGCGCCAGCCTCCTACAATGAGCAGTTCTTC,CASRRGAPASYNEQFF
TRBV6-2/TRBV6-3,16,.,TRBJ2-7,TRBD2,TGTGCCAGCAGCCCAAAATGGACTAGCGGGAGTCACGAGCAGTACTTC,CASSPKWTSGSHEQYF
TRBV6-6,13,few,TRBJ2-5,TRBD2,TGTGCCATCGCGGGAGGGGTCCAAGGGACCCAGTACTTC,CAIAGGVQGTQYF
TRBV21-1,17,.,TRBJ2-3,.,TGTGCCAGCAGCACGGGAACGTGGCTCCCAGGCACAGATACGCAGTATTTT,CASSTGTWLPGTDTQYF
TRBV29-1,12,few,TRBJ2-1,.,TGCAGCGGAGGACCGAACTACAATGAGCAGTTCTTC,CSGGPNYNEQFF